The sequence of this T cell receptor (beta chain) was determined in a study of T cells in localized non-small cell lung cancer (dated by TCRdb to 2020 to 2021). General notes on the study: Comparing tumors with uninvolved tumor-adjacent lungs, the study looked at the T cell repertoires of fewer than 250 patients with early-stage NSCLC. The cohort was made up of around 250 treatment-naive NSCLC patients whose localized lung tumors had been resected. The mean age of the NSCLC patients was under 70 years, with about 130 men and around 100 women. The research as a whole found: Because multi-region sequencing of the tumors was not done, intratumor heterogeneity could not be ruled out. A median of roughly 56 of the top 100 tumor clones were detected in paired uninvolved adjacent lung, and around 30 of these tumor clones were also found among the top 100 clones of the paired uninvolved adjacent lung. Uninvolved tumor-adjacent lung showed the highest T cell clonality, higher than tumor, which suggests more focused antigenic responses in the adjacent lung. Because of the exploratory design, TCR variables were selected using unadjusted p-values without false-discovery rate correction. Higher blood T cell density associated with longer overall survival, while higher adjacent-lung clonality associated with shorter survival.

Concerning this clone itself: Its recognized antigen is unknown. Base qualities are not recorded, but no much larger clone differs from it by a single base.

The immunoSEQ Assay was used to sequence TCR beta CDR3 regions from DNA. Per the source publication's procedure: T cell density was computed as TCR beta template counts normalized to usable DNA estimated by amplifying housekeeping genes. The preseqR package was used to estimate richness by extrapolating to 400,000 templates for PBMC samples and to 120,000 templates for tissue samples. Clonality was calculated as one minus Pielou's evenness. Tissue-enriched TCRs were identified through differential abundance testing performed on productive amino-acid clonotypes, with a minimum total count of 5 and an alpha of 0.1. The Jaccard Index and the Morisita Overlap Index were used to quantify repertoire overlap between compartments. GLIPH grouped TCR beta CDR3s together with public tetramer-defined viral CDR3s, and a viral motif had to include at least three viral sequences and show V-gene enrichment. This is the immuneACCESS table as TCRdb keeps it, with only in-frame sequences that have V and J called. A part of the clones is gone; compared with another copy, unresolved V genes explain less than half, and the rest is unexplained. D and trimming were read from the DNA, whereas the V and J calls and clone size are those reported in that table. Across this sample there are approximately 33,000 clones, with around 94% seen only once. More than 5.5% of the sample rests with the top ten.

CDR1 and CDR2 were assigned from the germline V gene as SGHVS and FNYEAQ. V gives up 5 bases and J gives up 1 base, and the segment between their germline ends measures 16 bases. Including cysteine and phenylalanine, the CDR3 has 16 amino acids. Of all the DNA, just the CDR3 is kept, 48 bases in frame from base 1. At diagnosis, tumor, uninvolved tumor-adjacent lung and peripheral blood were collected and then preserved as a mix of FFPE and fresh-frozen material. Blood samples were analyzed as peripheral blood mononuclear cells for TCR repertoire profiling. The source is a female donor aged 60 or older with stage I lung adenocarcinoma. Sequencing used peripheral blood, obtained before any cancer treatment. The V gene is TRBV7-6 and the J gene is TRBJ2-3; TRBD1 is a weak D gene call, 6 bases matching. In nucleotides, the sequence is TGTGCCAGCAGCAAGGGACAATCGGTAGGCACAGATACGCAGTATTTT. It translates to CASSKGQSVGTDTQYF.